These 28 T cell receptor beta chains share one sample of origin, sequenced in a study of control samples from healthy donors and cancer patients. Clones were read by immunoSEQ multiplex PCR, and TCRdb kept only the in-frame ones, dropping some. The table includes 100,000 to 150,000 clones, more than 80% detected once. Specimen: blood. The receptors originated from a man aged 18 to 30 in good health.

The chain employs TRBV7-9 and TRBJ2-7, with TRBD1 as a possible D gene (5 bases). From germline, CDR1 is SEHNR and CDR2 FQNEAQ (reference sequence). The V gene lost 4 bases and the J gene lost 4 bases, with 14 bases spanning the gap. CDR3 length equals 14 residues. The CDR3 DNA reads as TGTGCCAGCAGCTCAGACAAAACAGGTTACGAGCAGTACTTC. This encodes CASSSDKTGYEQYF.

V is TRBV5-1 and J is TRBJ2-7; maybe TRBD1 (5 bases). The CDR3 loop spans 14 amino acids. The germline CDR1 and CDR2 sequences are SGHRS and YFSETQ. The V gene lost 7 bases and the J gene lost 2 bases, with 16 bases spanning the gap. The CDR3 region has the DNA TGCGCCAGCCGTAGGAAAGAAGGGGCCTACGAGCAGTACTTC. This codes for CASRRKEGAYEQYF. The variable domain in full, completed from reference TRBV5-1 and TRBJ2-7, reads KAGVTQTPRYLIKTRGQQVTLSCSPISGHRSVSWYQQTPGQGLQFLFEYFSETQRNKGNFPGRFSGRQFSNSRSEMNVSTLELGDSALYLCASRRKEGAYEQYFGPGTRLTVT.

The J gene is TRBJ2-1, the V gene TRBV14; D not resolved. Between the trimmed V and J ends, which lost 0 bases and 3 bases, there was a span of 12 bases. The CDR3 loop spans 16 amino acids. Germline V lookup: CDR1 SGHDN, CDR2 FVKESK. CDR3 in DNA: TGTGCCAGCAGCCAAGATGAGCGTCTCTACTACAATGAGCAGTTCTTC. Translated: CASSQDERLYYNEQFF.

The CDR3 coding sequence is TGTGCCAGCAGCCCCAACCTGGGACTAGTACCAGATACGCAGTATTTT. Translated: CASSPNLGLVPDTQYF. The chain links TRBV3-1 (or the pseudogene TRBV3-2) to TRBJ2-3, with 8 bases lining up with TRBD2. The CDR3 is 16 amino acids. The germline gives CDR1 LGHDT, CDR2 YNNKEL (reference sequence). The ends lost 4 bases at V and 4 bases at J; junction bases unmatched: 10.

The chain uses TRBV10-1 and TRBJ2-7; D not resolved. The CDR3 length is 8 residues. CDR1 WNHNN and CDR2 SYGVQD come from the germline V gene (reference sequence). The CDR3 sequence is CASSTSSV. DNA of the CDR3: TGCGCCAGCAGCACTTCCTCCGTC.

The chain combines TRBV19 with TRBJ2-1; 9 bases match TRBD1. The germline CDR1 and CDR2 sequences are LNHDA and SQIVND (reference sequence). This CDR3 has 14 amino acids. V dropped 7 bases and J dropped 5; count of bases not matched to a gene: 6. The CDR3 DNA sequence: TGTGCCAGTAATGCGGACAGGGGTCACAATGAGCAGTTCTTC. This translates into CASNADRGHNEQFF. The whole variable domain, filled in from reference TRBV19 and TRBJ2-1, reads DGGITQSPKYLFRKEGQNVTLSCEQNLNHDAMYWYRQDPGQGLRLIYYSQIVNDFQKGDIAEGYSVSREKKESFPLTVTSAQKNPTAFYLCASNADRGHNEQFFGPGTRLTVL.

The chain uses TRBV7-2 and TRBJ2-1; TRBD2 aligns across 11 bases. The junction had 2 bases not matched to a gene; V was cut back by 2 bases and J by 2 bases. The CDR3 is made up of 16 amino acids. CDR1 is SGHTA, CDR2 FQGNSA, per germline. In nucleotides, the CDR3 is TGTGCCAGCAGCTTACTAGCGGGAGGCACCTACAATGAGCAGTTCTTC. It yields the protein CASSLLAGGTYNEQFF.

Only one count was recorded for this clone. The rearrangement uses TRBV3-1 (or the pseudogene TRBV3-2) and TRBJ2-3; D not resolved. Germline-derived CDR1 and CDR2 are LGHDT and YNNKEL (reference sequence). V was trimmed by 3 bases and J by 1 base, leaving 8 bases between them. This CDR3 comprises 14 residues. CDR3 DNA: TGTGCCAGCAGCCATAAGGGTGGCACAGATACGCAGTATTTT. Its protein is CASSHKGGTDTQYF.

This clone was detected only once. The chain links TRBV29-1 to TRBJ1-2; 7 bases match TRBD1. V lost 6 bases and J lost 6; bases outside the gene matches: 4. Germline V gives CDR1 SQVTM, CDR2 ANQGSEA. This CDR3 is built from 11 residues. CDR3 DNA: TGCAGCGTGGATACAGGGGATGGCTACACCTTC. Translation: CSVDTGDGYTF.

V and J are TRBV24-1 and TRBJ1-2; perhaps TRBD1 as D (5 bases). Trimming shortened V by 3 bases and J by 8 bases, and 24 bases separated the two germline ends. This CDR3 region has 17 residues. CDR1 KGHDR and CDR2 SFDVKD come from the germline V gene. The CDR3 sequence is CATSDPTTRPGERGYTF. DNA for the CDR3: TGTGCCACCAGTGATCCAACGACACGCCCGGGGGAACGGGGCTACACCTTC.

V and J are TRBV28 and TRBJ1-5; a weak D match, TRBD1 (5 bases). The CDR3 spans 15 residues. The germline gives CDR1 MDHEN, CDR2 SYDVKM. V was cut by 6 bases and J by 0 bases, with 12 bases left in between. The CDR3 is CASRPGGLSNQPQHF. CDR3 DNA sequence: TGTGCCAGCAGGCCGGGGGGACTTAGCAATCAGCCCCAGCATTTT.

The chain combines TRBV2 with TRBJ2-5; perhaps TRBD2 as D (5 bases). Trimming left V 3 bases short and J 4 bases short, with 12 bases between. This CDR3 is 14 amino acids long. Germline V lookup: CDR1 SNHLY, CDR2 FYNNEI. CDR3 amino acids: CASSEFTGIETQYF. The CDR3 DNA follows: TGTGCCAGCAGTGAGTTTACGGGGATAGAGACCCAGTACTTC.

The CDR3 coding sequence is TGCGCCAGCAGCTTGGCCTCGCCGGGACAGGGGAACGGGGAGCTGTTTTTT. Its translation: CASSLASPGQGNGELFF. The V gene is TRBV5-1, the J gene TRBJ2-2, with 10 positions matching TRBD1. Germline-derived CDR1 and CDR2 are SGHRS and YFSETQ. This CDR3 comprises 17 residues. V dropped 0 bases and J dropped 7; count of bases not matched to a gene: 9.

The rearrangement links TRBV4-1 to TRBJ2-7; D unresolved. This CDR3 is built from 11 residues. The V end lost 8 bases, the J end lost 3 bases, and 8 bases lay between the germline ends. CDR1 and CDR2 from the germline V gene are MGHRA and YSYEKL. The CDR3 coding sequence is TGCGCCAGCTCCCCCGGCTACGAGCAGTACTTC. Amino acid sequence: CASSPGYEQYF.

This clone was detected once. The gene calls are TRBV28 and TRBJ2-5; possible D gene TRBD2, 7 bases. The V gene lost 1 base and the J gene lost 4 bases, with 16 bases spanning the gap. The CDR3 is 16 residues long. CDR1 and CDR2 from the germline V gene are MDHEN and SYDVKM. This chain's CDR3 is CASSLSGGGLGETQYF. The CDR3 bases are TGTGCCAGCAGTTTATCGGGCGGGGGCCTCGGAGAGACCCAGTACTTC.

The chain links TRBV9 to TRBJ1-4, with D unresolved. Germline V gene sequence: CDR1 SGDLS, CDR2 YYNGEE. CDR3 size: 16 residues. Trimming shortened V by 0 bases and J by 0 bases, and 9 bases separated the two germline ends. Here the CDR3 reads CASSVDVGATNEKLFF. DNA for the CDR3: TGTGCCAGCAGCGTAGATGTCGGCGCAACTAATGAAAAACTGTTTTTT.

The chain is built from TRBV5-5 and TRBJ1-6; a possible D gene is TRBD1 (5 bases). V dropped 4 bases and J dropped 0 bases, with 17 bases sitting between them. The CDR3 totals 18 residues. Germline values: CDR1 SGHKS, CDR2 YYEKEE (reference sequence). CDR3 protein: CASSPSGTERSYNSPLHF. Written as DNA, the CDR3 is TGTGCCAGCAGCCCGTCGGGGACCGAACGCTCCTATAATTCACCCCTCCACTTT.

The rearrangement uses TRBV3-1 (or the pseudogene TRBV3-2) and TRBJ1-6; possible D gene TRBD1, 6 bases. CDR1 and CDR2 from the germline V gene are LGHDT and YNNKEL (reference sequence). The CDR3 runs to 16 residues. Trimming left V 6 bases short and J 4 bases short, with 16 bases between. CDR3 DNA sequence: TGTGCCAGCAGTCAGGGGATCGGGGGGTATAATTCACCCCTCCACTTT. Encoded protein: CASSQGIGGYNSPLHF.

The J gene is TRBJ2-7, the V gene TRBV7-9, with 7 bases lining up with TRBD2. The CDR3 loop spans 15 amino acids. V lost 5 bases, J lost 3 bases, and 10 bases stayed unmatched. Germline CDR1 SEHNR, CDR2 FQNEAQ (reference sequence). CDR3 amino acids: CASSHGGKRDYEQYF. CDR3 DNA: TGTGCCAGCAGCCACGGGGGTAAGCGGGACTACGAGCAGTACTTC.

The genes are TRBV19 and TRBJ1-4, with TRBD1 as a possible D gene (5 bases). The germline V and J ends were trimmed by 3 bases and 3 bases, with 17 bases remaining between them. The CDR3 covers 17 residues. Germline V gene data show CDR1 as LNHDA and CDR2 as SQIVND (reference sequence). The CDR3 nucleotides are TGTGCCAGTAGTATCAGGGCCGGAACTGCCTCTAATGAAAAACTGTTTTTT. Translated: CASSIRAGTASNEKLFF. Full variable domain (remainder filled in from reference TRBV19 and TRBJ1-4): DGGITQSPKYLFRKEGQNVTLSCEQNLNHDAMYWYRQDPGQGLRLIYYSQIVNDFQKGDIAEGYSVSREKKESFPLTVTSAQKNPTAFYLCASSIRAGTASNEKLFFGSGTQLSVL.

In regard to this clone: This specimen includes other DNA sequences encoding the same CDR3. This sequence joins TRBV12-3 or TRBV12-4 and TRBJ1-3; D is unresolved. V was clipped by 3 bases and J by 3 bases, with 3 bases between them. This CDR3 is built from 12 residues. CDR3 in amino acids: CASSLIGNTIYF. The CDR3 DNA reads TGTGCCAGCAGTTTGATTGGAAACACCATATATTTT.

V usage is TRBV11-1 and J usage is TRBJ2-1; 10 nucleotides match TRBD2. Germline V gene data show CDR1 as SGHAT and CDR2 as FQDESV (reference sequence). V was pared by 3 bases and J by 1 base, with 3 bases of the junction left unmatched. The CDR3 is made up of 16 amino acids. The CDR3 loop reads CASSFSGGKSYNEQFF. In DNA form, the CDR3 reads TGTGCCAGCAGCTTTAGCGGGGGGAAGTCCTACAATGAGCAGTTCTTC.

V and J are TRBV3-1 (or the pseudogene TRBV3-2) and TRBJ1-1; unclear D gene. CDR1 and CDR2 from the germline V gene are LGHDT and YNNKEL (reference sequence). This CDR3 comprises 12 residues. The V end lost 4 bases, the J end lost 5 bases, and 8 bases lay between the germline ends. The CDR3 loop reads CASSLLRTEAFF. Written as DNA, the CDR3 is TGTGCCAGCAGCCTACTCCGGACTGAAGCTTTCTTT.

As concerns this clone: One end of the junction fails to match germline, which may point to a read error. This rearrangement joins TRBV15 to TRBJ2-2, with D possibly TRBD2 on 5 matching bases. The CDR3 runs to 14 residues. The germline V gene has CDR1 LNHNV and CDR2 YYDKDF (reference sequence). CDR3 in amino acids: CATSRDSNAGELFF. As DNA, the CDR3 is TGTGCCACCAGCAGGGACTCGAACGCCGGGGAGCTGTTTTTT.

The rearrangement joins TRBV5-8 to TRBJ2-1; D uncertain. V was cut by 4 bases and J by 2 bases, with 19 bases left in between. The CDR3 has 17 amino acids. Germline V gene lookup returns CDR1 SGHTS and CDR2 YDEGEE. CDR3 protein: CASSPLVSVGAYNEQFF. CDR3 nucleotides: TGTGCCAGCAGCCCCCTTGTTTCGGTCGGTGCCTACAATGAGCAGTTCTTC. Full variable domain (missing parts from reference TRBV5-8 and TRBJ2-1): EAGVTQSPTHLIKTRGQQATLRCSPISGHTSVYWYQQALGLGLQFLLWYDEGEERNRGNFPPRFSGRQFPNYSSELNVNALELEDSALYLCASSPLVSVGAYNEQFFGPGTRLTVL.

The chain combines TRBV10-1 with TRBJ2-2, with D uncertain. This CDR3 is 13 amino acids long. Germline lookup yields CDR1 WNHNN and CDR2 SYGVQD (reference sequence). Trimming cost V 4 bases and J 4 bases, with 7 bases left between them. The CDR3 region is CASSVEVTGELFF. The CDR3 region has the DNA TGCGCCAGCAGTGTTGAAGTCACCGGGGAGCTGTTTTTT.

Written as DNA, the CDR3 is TGTGCCAGCAGCTCCCTCAAAGCGGGGCTTGGGCATGAGCAGTTCTTC. Its translation is CASSSLKAGLGHEQFF. The chain combines TRBV5-6 with TRBJ2-1, with TRBD2 identical over 7 bases. CDR1 is SGHDT and CDR2 is YYEEEE in the germline V gene. The V segment lost 3 bases and the J segment 8 bases; nucleotides outside the gene matches: 14. The CDR3 consists of 16 residues.

This sequence joins TRBV10-1 and TRBJ2-7; 7 bases match TRBD1. V shed 5 bases and J 0 bases; nucleotides not matched to a gene: 16. This CDR3 has 18 amino acids. CDR1 WNHNN and CDR2 SYGVQD come from the germline V gene (reference sequence). CDR3: CASSKGTGVADSSYEQYF. In DNA, the CDR3 is TGCGCCAGCAGTAAGGGAACAGGGGTTGCCGACAGCTCCTACGAGCAGTACTTC.